Listed here are 21 T cell receptor beta chains from one sample, sequenced in a study of T-cell reconstitution after alpha-beta-depleted transplantation in children. Library preparation (for TCRbeta) was performed with unique molecular identifiers. Each CDR3 protein gets one entry after TCRdb re-called the PCR reads with MiXCR. Found here are about 420,000 distinct CDR3 sequences, 15% to 20% of them singletons; the top ten hold around 28%. The specimen comprised PBMCs, mostly from graft donor cells, sampled 360 days after TCRalphabeta/CD19-depleted stem cell transplant. The receptors come from a boy younger than two who had a stem cell transplant for Wiskott-Aldrich syndrome, so the T cells may come from the graft donor.

The V and J genes are TRBV18 and TRBJ2-5, with unresolved D. The V and J ends lost 6 bases and 2 bases respectively, with 16 bases between them. Germline V lookup: CDR1 KGHSH, CDR2 LQKENI. This CDR3 contains 15 residues. The CDR3 sequence is CASSLVRTAQETQYF. The DNA for the CDR3 is TGTGCCAGCTCTCTCGTTAGGACGGCTCAAGAGACCCAGTACTTC.

The J gene is TRBJ2-1, the V gene TRBV10-3, with 7 positions matching TRBD2. In germline, CDR1 is ENHRY, CDR2 SYGVKD. The CDR3 consists of 15 residues. Trimming took 6 bases from V and 6 from J; bases not matched to a gene: 11. Written as DNA, the CDR3 is TGTGCCATCAGAACCGGGAACGGGGGGAGCAATGAGCAGTTCTTC. Amino acid sequence: CAIRTGNGGSNEQFF.

There are a few counts of this clonotype. CDR3 protein: CASSQEPGGRASFSYNEQFF. Here the CDR3 DNA reads TGTGCCAGCAGCCAAGAACCTGGAGGGAGGGCCTCTTTCTCCTACAATGAGCAGTTCTTC. This chain connects TRBV3-1 to TRBJ2-1, with TRBD2 identical over 7 bases. Germline values: CDR1 LGHDT, CDR2 YNNKEL (reference sequence). There are 20 residues in the CDR3. V lost 0 bases and J lost 0; bases outside the gene matches: 14.

This clonotype was recorded a few times. V usage is TRBV15 and J usage is TRBJ2-3, with 9 bases identical to TRBD2. The CDR3 spans 17 residues. In germline, CDR1 is LNHNV, CDR2 YYDKDF (reference sequence). The trim removed 0 bases at V and 2 bases at J, leaving 6 bases unmatched. The CDR3 DNA follows: TGTGCCACCAGCAGAGATAAGCTAGCGGGGCTCACAGATACGCAGTATTTT. This sequence encodes CATSRDKLAGLTDTQYF.

This clonotype has just a few counts. The chain links TRBV7-9 to TRBJ2-2, with D maybe TRBD2 (5 bases). The germline CDR1 and CDR2 sequences are SEHNR and FQNEAQ (reference sequence). Trimming pared 5 bases from V and 1 base from J, leaving 14 bases between. There are 16 residues in the CDR3. The CDR3 DNA reads TGTGCCAGCAGCGACTTTAAGCGGAAGAACACCGGGGAGCTGTTTTTT. Its translation: CASSDFKRKNTGELFF.

This sequence joins TRBV7-2 and TRBJ2-7; 7 bases match TRBD2. CDR1 is SGHTA, CDR2 FQGNSA, per germline. V was clipped by 6 bases and J by 3 bases; unmatched bases: 8. This CDR3 has 14 amino acids. Here the CDR3 reads CASSRRGGIYEQYF. In nucleotides, the CDR3 is TGTGCCAGCAGTAGAAGGGGAGGGATCTACGAGCAGTACTTC.

In this sample, this clonotype turned up a few times. The chain employs TRBV10-3 and TRBJ2-3; D is possibly TRBD1 (6 bases). This CDR3 has 14 amino acids. Germline V gene sequence: CDR1 ENHRY, CDR2 SYGVKD. Trimming removed 2 bases from V and 3 bases from J, with 9 bases in between. The CDR3 DNA sequence: TGTGCCATCAGTGAGGACAGGAGTACAGATACGCAGTATTTT. Its translation is CAISEDRSTDTQYF.

V is TRBV6-2 or TRBV6-3 and J is TRBJ2-7, with TRBD1 matching 9 bases. The CDR3 spans 13 residues. V trimming: 6 bases; J trimming: 5 bases; junction bases outside the gene matches: 5. Germline V gives CDR1 MNHEY, CDR2 SVGEGT. The CDR3 region is CASSGQGWNEQYF. In DNA form, the CDR3 reads TGTGCCAGCAGCGGACAGGGGTGGAACGAGCAGTACTTC.

The chain couples TRBV14 to TRBJ2-7, with 9 bases fitting TRBD1. The CDR3 is 17 residues long. Germline V lookup: CDR1 SGHDN, CDR2 FVKESK. With 3 bases clipped from V and 5 bases from J, the junction kept 14 bases outside the gene matches. The CDR3 sequence: CASSHLIAGTGRDEQYF. CDR3 coding DNA: TGTGCCAGCAGCCATCTCATTGCCGGGACAGGGAGGGACGAGCAGTACTTC.

This clonotype was found a few times. The J gene is TRBJ2-1, the V gene TRBV12-3 or TRBV12-4; 10 bases are a match to TRBD1. This CDR3 spans 17 amino acids. With 5 bases clipped from V and 3 bases from J, the junction kept 10 bases outside the gene matches. CDR3 sequence reads: CASSKIGGTGDYNEQFF. The CDR3 DNA reads TGTGCCAGCAGTAAAATAGGGGGGACAGGGGACTACAATGAGCAGTTCTTC.

In its sample, this clonotype was seen a few times. The genes are TRBV5-5 and TRBJ2-7, with 7 nucleotides matching TRBD2. This CDR3 is 16 amino acids long. The trim removed 0 bases at V and 6 bases at J, leaving 12 bases unmatched. CDR1 and CDR2 from the germline V gene are SGHKS and YYEKEE (reference sequence). The CDR3 loop reads CASSLDVGGPPAEQYF. Written as DNA, the CDR3 is TGTGCCAGCAGCTTGGATGTGGGAGGGCCACCCGCCGAGCAGTACTTC.

The chain links TRBV4-1 to TRBJ2-4; possibly TRBD2 for D (7 bases). CDR1 and CDR2 (germline): MGHRA, YSYEKL. This CDR3 comprises 16 residues. Trimming removed 5 bases at V and 3 bases at J, with 17 bases between. CDR3 nucleotides: TGCGCCAGCAGCAGGTCGGGGGGCTCTGGCAAAAACATTCAGTACTTC. Its protein is CASSRSGGSGKNIQYF.

This clonotype was seen more than once but under ten times. V gene TRBV25-1 combines with J gene TRBJ1-1; D is uncertain. CDR1 MGHDK and CDR2 SYGVNS come from the germline V gene. This CDR3 region has 13 residues. V was shortened by 6 bases and J by 4 bases, with 12 bases between the two germline ends. CDR3 coding DNA: TGTGCCAGCAGGGAGAGGGCTGCCACTGAAGCTTTCTTT. It yields the protein CASRERAATEAFF.

This rearrangement joins TRBV21-1 to TRBJ1-2; TRBD1, the D gene given by the table, was not confirmed from the DNA. TRBV21-1 corresponds to a pseudogene. This CDR3 spans 15 amino acids. CDR3: CASSKRRGARRGYTF. DNA of the CDR3: TGTGCCAGCAGCAAACGTCGGGGGGCGCGACGGGGCTACACCTTC.

This clonotype was observed a few times. The chain recombines TRBV12-3 or TRBV12-4 with TRBJ2-7; maybe TRBD2 (5 bases). Trimming took off 0 bases at V and 0 bases at J, with 15 bases between the two ends. The CDR3 runs 17 residues. The CDR3 region is CASSLAPPDWPSYEQYF. The CDR3 DNA follows: TGTGCCAGCAGTTTAGCGCCACCGGACTGGCCCTCCTACGAGCAGTACTTC.

This chain uses TRBV11-2 with TRBJ2-7; 8 bases align to TRBD1. Per germline, CDR1 SGHAT and CDR2 FQNNGV. The CDR3 sequence is 16 residues long. Trimming took 4 bases from V and 2 from J; bases not matched to a gene: 10. The CDR3 loop is CASSSYYGTGPYEQYF. CDR3 coding DNA: TGTGCCAGCAGCTCCTACTATGGGACAGGTCCCTACGAGCAGTACTTC.

The chain uses TRBV6-1 and TRBJ2-7; tentatively, D is TRBD2 (6 bases). V lost 6 bases to trimming and J lost 2 bases, with 17 bases between them. CDR3 length equals 15 residues. The germline gives CDR1 MNHNS, CDR2 SASEGT. The CDR3 DNA reads TGTGCCAGCAGCCCCCGTGGGGCGGGGCCCTACGAGCAGTACTTC. This encodes CASSPRGAGPYEQYF.

The chain employs TRBV5-1 and TRBJ1-1; weak D call: TRBD1 (5 bases). V lost 4 bases and J 3 bases, leaving 16 bases between the germline ends. Per germline, CDR1 SGHRS and CDR2 YFSETQ. This CDR3 comprises 15 residues. The CDR3 here is CASSPRAAGDTEAFF. The CDR3 region has the DNA TGCGCCAGCAGCCCCCGTGCTGCGGGGGACACTGAAGCTTTCTTT.

There are a few counts of this clonotype. This sequence joins TRBV28 and TRBJ2-1, with D possibly TRBD1 on 5 matching bases. The CDR3 extends over 14 amino acids. Between the trimmed V and J ends, which lost 4 bases and 12 bases, there was a span of 19 bases. The germline gives CDR1 MDHEN, CDR2 SYDVKM. The CDR3 here is CASSWGPTVAWQFF. The DNA of the CDR3 is TGTGCCAGCAGTTGGGGCCCCACCGTGGCATGGCAGTTCTTC.

This clonotype has at least ten counts. V usage is TRBV7-2 and J usage is TRBJ1-6, with TRBD1 matching 10 bases. Germline assignment: CDR1 SGHTA and CDR2 FQGNSA. The J segment lost 1 base and the V segment lost 5 bases, leaving 8 bases of the junction unmatched. The CDR3 loop spans 18 amino acids. The CDR3 protein is CASSRTGGFGSYNSPLHF. The CDR3, as DNA: TGTGCCAGCAGCCGGACAGGGGGATTTGGATCCTATAATTCACCCCTCCACTTT.

There are a few counts of this clonotype. In DNA form, the CDR3 reads TGCGCCAGCAGCCAAGAAGGGACAGGGGGCGGGGAGCTGTTTTTT. It is translated as CASSQEGTGGGELFF. The genes are TRBV4-3 and TRBJ2-2; 11 positions match TRBD1. The CDR3 has 15 amino acids. Looked up from germline, CDR1 is LGHNA and CDR2 is YSLEER. V dropped 0 bases and J dropped 7; count of bases not matched to a gene: 1.